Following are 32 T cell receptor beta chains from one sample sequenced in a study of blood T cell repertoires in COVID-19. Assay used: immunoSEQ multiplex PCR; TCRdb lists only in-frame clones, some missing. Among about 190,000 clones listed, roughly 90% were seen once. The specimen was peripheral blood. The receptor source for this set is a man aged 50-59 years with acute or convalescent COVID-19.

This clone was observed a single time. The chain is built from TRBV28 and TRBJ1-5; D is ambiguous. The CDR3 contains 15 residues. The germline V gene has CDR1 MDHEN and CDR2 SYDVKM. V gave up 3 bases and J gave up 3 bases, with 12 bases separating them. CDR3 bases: TGTGCCAGCAGTTTTGGCGGCAGCTTCAATCAGCCCCAGCATTTT. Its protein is CASSFGGSFNQPQHF.

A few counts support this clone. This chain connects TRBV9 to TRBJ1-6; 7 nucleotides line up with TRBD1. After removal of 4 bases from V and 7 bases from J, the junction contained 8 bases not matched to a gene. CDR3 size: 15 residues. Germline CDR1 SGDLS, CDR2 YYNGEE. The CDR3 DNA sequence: TGTGCCAGCAGCCTAGGGGGGACAGCCAATTCACCCCTCCACTTT. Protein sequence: CASSLGGTANSPLHF.

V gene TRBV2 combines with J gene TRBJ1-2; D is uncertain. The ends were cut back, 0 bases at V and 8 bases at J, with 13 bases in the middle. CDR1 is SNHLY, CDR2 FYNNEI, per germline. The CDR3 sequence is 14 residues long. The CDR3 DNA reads TGTGCCAGCAGTGAAGCGCGGCTAGCTGGCGGCTACACCTTC. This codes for CASSEARLAGGYTF.

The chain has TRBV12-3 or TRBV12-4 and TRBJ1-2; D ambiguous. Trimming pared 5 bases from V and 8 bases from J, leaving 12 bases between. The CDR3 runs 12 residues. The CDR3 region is CASSPLSRGYTF. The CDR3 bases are TGTGCCAGCAGTCCCCTTTCCCGGGGCTACACCTTC.

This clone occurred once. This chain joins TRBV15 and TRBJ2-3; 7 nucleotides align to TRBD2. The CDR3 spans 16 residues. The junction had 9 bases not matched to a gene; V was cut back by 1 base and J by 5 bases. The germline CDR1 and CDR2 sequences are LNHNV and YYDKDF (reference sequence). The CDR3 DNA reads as TGTGCCACCAGCAGAGCTGGCGGGAGCGCGGGAGATACGCAGTATTTT. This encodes CATSRAGGSAGDTQYF.

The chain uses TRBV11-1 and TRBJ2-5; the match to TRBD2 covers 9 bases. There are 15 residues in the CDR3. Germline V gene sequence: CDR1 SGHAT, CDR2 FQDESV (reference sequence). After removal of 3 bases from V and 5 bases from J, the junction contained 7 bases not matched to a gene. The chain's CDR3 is CASSFAGGPGETQYF. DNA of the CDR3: TGTGCCAGCAGCTTTGCGGGAGGGCCAGGGGAGACCCAGTACTTC.

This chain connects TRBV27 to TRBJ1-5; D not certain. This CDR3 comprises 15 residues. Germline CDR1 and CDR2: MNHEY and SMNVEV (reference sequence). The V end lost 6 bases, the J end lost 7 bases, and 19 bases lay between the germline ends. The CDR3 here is CASRLNSDLRQPQHF. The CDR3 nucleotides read TGTGCCAGCAGGTTAAACAGTGACCTCAGGCAGCCCCAGCATTTT.

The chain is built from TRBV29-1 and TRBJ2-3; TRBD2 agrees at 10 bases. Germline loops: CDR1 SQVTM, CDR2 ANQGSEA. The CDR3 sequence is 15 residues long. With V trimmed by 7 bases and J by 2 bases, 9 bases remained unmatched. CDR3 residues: CSAIQLAGNTDTQYF. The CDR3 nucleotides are TGCAGCGCCATCCAACTAGCGGGGAACACAGATACGCAGTATTTT.

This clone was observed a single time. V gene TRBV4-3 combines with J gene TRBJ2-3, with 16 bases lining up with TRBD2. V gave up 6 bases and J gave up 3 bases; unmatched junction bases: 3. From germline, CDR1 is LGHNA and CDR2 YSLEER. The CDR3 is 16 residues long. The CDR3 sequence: CASRGTSGGATDTQYF. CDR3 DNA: TGCGCCAGCAGGGGGACTAGCGGGGGGGCGACAGATACGCAGTATTTT.

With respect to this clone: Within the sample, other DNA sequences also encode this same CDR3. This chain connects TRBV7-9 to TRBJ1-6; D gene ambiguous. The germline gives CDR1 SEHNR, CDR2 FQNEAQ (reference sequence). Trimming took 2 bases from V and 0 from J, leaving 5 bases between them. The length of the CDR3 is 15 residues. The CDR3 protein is CASSLTSSYNSPLHF. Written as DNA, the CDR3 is TGTGCCAGCAGCTTAACAAGCTCCTATAATTCACCCCTCCACTTT.

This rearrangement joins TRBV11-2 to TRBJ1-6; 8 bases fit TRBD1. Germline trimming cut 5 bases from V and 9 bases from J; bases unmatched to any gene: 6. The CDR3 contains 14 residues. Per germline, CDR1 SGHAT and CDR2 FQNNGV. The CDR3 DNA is TGTGCCAGCAGCGTAGGACAGGGAGGTTCACCCCTCCACTTT. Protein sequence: CASSVGQGGSPLHF.

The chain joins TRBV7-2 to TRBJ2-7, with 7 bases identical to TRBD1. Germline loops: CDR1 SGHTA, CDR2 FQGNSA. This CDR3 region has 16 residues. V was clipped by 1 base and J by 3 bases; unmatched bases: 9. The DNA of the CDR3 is TGTGCCAGCAGCTTAGGACCGGGACAGCCTAACTACGAGCAGTACTTC. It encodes CASSLGPGQPNYEQYF. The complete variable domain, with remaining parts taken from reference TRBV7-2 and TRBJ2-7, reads GAGVSQSPSNKVTEKGKDVELRCDPISGHTALYWYRQSLGQGLEFLIYFQGNSAPDKSGLPSDRFSAERTGGSVSTLTIQRTQQEDSAVYLCASSLGPGQPNYEQYFGPGTRLTVT.

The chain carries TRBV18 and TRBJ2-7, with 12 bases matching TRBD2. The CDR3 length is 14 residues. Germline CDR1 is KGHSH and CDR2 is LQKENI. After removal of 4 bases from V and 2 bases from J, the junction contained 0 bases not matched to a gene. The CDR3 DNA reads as TGTGCCAGCTCACGGACTAGCGGGACCTACGAGCAGTACTTC. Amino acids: CASSRTSGTYEQYF.

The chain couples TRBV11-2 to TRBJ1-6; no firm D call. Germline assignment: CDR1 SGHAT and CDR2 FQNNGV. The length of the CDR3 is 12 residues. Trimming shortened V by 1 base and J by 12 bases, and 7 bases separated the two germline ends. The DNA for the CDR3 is TGTGCCAGCAGCTTAGGGGCAGGACCCCTCCACTTT. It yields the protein CASSLGAGPLHF. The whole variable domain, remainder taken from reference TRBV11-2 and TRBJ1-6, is EAGVAQSPRYKIIEKRQSVAFWCNPISGHATLYWYQQILGQGPKLLIQFQNNGVVDDSQLPKDRFSAERLKGVDSTLKIQPAKLEDSAVYLCASSLGAGPLHFGNGTRLTVT.

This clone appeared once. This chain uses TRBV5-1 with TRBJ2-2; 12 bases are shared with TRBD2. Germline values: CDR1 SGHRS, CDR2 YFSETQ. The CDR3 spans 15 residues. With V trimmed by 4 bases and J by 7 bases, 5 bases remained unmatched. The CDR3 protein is CASSPSGGAFGELFF. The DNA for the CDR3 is TGCGCCAGCAGCCCTAGCGGGGGGGCGTTCGGGGAGCTGTTTTTT.

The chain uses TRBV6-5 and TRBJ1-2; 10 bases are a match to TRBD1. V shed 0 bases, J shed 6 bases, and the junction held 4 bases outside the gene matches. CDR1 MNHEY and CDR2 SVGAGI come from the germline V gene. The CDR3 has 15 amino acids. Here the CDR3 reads CASSYSRDRGHGYTF. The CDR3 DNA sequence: TGTGCCAGCAGTTACTCCCGGGACAGGGGCCATGGCTACACCTTC.

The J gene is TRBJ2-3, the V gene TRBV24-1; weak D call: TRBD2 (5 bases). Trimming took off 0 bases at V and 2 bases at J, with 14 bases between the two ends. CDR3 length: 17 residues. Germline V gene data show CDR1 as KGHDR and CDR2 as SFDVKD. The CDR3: CATSDLRWVGATDTQYF. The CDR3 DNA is TGTGCCACCAGTGATTTGAGGTGGGTGGGAGCCACAGATACGCAGTATTTT.

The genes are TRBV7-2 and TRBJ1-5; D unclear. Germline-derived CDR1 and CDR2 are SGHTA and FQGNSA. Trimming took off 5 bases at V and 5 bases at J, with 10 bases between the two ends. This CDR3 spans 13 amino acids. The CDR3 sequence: CASSLSSYQPQHF. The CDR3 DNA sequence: TGTGCCAGCAGCCTGTCGAGCTATCAGCCCCAGCATTTT.

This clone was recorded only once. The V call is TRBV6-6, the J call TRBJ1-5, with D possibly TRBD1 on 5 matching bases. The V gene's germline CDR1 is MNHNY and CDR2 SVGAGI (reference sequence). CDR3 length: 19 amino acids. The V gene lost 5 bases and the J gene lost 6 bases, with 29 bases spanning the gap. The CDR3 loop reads CASSGSGFGSPIAGQPQHF. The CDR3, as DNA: TGTGCCAGCAGTGGATCAGGGTTTGGGAGTCCTATAGCAGGTCAGCCCCAGCATTTT.

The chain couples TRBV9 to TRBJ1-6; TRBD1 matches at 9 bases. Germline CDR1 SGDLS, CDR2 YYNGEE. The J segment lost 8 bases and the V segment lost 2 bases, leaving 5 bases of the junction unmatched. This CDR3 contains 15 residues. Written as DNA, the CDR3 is TGTGCCAGCAGCGTCTGGGACAGGGCGGATTCACCCCTCCACTTT. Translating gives CASSVWDRADSPLHF.

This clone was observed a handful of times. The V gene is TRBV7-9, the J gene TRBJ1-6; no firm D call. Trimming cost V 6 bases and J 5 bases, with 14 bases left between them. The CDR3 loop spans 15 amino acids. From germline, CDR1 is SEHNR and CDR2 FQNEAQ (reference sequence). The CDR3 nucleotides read TGTGCCAGCAGGCGAACTTCGGGAGATAATTCACCCCTCCACTTT. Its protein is CASRRTSGDNSPLHF.

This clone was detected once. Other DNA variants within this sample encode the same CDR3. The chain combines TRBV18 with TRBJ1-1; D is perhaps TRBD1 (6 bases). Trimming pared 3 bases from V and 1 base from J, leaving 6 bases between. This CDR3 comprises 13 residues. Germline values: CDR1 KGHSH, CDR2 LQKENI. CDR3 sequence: CASSPGQNTEAFF. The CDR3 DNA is TGTGCCAGCTCACCGGGACAGAACACTGAAGCTTTCTTT.

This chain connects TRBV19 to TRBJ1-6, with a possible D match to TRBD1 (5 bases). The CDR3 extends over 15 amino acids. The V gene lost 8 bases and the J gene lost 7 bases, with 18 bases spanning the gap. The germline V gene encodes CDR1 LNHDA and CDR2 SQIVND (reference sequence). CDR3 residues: CASSDRALANSPLHF. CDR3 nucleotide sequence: TGTGCCAGTTCCGACAGAGCTTTGGCCAATTCACCCCTCCACTTT.

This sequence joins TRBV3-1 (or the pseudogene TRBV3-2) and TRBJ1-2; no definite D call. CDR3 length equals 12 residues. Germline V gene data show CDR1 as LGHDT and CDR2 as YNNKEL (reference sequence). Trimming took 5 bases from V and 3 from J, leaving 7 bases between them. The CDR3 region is CASSYVDYGYTF. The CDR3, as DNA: TGTGCCAGCAGCTACGTAGACTATGGCTACACCTTC.

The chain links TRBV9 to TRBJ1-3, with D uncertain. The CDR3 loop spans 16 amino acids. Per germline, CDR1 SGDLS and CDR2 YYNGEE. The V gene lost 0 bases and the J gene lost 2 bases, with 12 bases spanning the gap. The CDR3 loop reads CASSVEARKAGNTIYF. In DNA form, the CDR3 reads TGTGCCAGCAGCGTAGAGGCGAGGAAGGCTGGAAACACCATATATTTT.

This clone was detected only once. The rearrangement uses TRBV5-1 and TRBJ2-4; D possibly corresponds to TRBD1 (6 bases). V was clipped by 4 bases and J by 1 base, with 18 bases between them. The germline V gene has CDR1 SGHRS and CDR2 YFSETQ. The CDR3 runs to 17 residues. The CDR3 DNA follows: TGCGCCAGCAGCGCAAGAACAGGGACGCCGGCCAAAAACATTCAGTACTTC. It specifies CASSARTGTPAKNIQYF.

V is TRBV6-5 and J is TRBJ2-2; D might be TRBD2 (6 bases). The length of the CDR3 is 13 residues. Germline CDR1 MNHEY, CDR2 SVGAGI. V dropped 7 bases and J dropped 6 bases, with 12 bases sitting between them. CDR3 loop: CASKASVAGELFF. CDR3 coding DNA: TGTGCCAGCAAAGCTAGCGTCGCCGGGGAGCTGTTTTTT.

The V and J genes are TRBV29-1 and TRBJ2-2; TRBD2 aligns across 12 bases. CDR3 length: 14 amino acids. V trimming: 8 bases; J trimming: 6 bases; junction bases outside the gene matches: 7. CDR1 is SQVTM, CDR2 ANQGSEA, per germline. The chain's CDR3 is CSTTSGSLAGELFF. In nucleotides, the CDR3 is TGCAGCACGACTAGCGGGAGTCTTGCCGGGGAGCTGTTTTTT.

DNA of the CDR3: TGTGCCAGCAGTCCCACGGGGATGAGGTACAATGAGCAGTTCTTC. As protein: CASSPTGMRYNEQFF. The chain is built from TRBV7-9 and TRBJ2-1, with a possible D match to TRBD2 (5 bases). Trimming pared 6 bases from V and 4 bases from J, leaving 16 bases between. The V gene's germline CDR1 is SEHNR and CDR2 FQNEAQ (reference sequence). This CDR3 has 15 amino acids. Variable domain in full (rest from reference TRBV7-9 and TRBJ2-1): DTGVSQNPRHKITKRGQNVTFRCDPISEHNRLYWYRQTLGQGPEFLTYFQNEAQLEKSRLLSDRFSAERPKGSFSTLEIQRTEQGDSAMYLCASSPTGMRYNEQFFGPGTRLTVL.

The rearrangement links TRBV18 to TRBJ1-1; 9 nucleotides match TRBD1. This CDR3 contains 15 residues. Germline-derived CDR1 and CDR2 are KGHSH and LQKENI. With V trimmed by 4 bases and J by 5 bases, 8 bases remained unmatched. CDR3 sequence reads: CASSRQTGGETEAFF. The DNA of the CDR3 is TGTGCCAGCTCACGCCAAACAGGGGGCGAAACTGAAGCTTTCTTT.

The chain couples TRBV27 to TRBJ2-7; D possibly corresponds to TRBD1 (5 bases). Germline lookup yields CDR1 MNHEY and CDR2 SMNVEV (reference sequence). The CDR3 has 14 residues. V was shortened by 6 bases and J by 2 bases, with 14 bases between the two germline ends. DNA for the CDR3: TGTGCCAGCAGACCTCAGGGTATAGCCTACGAGCAGTACTTC. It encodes CASRPQGIAYEQYF.

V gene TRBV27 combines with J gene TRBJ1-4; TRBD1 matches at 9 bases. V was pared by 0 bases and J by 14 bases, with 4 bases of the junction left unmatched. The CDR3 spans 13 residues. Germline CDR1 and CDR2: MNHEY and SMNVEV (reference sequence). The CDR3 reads CASSLSWDRVLFF. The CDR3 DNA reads TGTGCCAGCAGTTTATCGTGGGACAGGGTCCTGTTTTTT.